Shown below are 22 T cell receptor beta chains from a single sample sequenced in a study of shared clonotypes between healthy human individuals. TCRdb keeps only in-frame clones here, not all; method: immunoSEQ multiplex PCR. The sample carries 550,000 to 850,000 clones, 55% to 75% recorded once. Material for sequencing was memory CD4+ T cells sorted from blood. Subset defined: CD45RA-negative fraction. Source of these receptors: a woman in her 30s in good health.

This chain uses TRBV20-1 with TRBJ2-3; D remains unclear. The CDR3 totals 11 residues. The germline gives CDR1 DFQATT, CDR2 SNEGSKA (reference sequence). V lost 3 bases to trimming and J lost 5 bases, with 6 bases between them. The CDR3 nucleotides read TGCAGTGCTAGTTCTGGAGATACGCAGTATTTT. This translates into CSASSGDTQYF.

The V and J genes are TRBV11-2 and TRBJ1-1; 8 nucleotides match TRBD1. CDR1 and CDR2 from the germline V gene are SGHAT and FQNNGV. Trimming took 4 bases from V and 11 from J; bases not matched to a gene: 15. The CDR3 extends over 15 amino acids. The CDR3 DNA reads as TGTGCCAGCAGCTACCCGGCGGCAGGGGGCATTGGGGCTTTCTTT. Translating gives CASSYPAAGGIGAFF.

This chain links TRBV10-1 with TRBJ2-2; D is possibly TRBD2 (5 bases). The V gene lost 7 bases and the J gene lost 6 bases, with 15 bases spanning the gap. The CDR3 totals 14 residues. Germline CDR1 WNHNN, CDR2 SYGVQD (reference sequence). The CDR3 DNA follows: TGCGCCAGCACCGACGGAAGCGGAGCCGGGGAGCTGTTTTTT. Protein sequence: CASTDGSGAGELFF.

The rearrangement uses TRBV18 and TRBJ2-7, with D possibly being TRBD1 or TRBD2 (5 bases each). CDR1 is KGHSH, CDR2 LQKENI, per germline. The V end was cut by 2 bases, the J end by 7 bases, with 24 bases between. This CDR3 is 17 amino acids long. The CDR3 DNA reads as TGTGCCAGCTCACCAGTCGGGAATAAACAGGTCTCGAGGGAGCAGTACTTC. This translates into CASSPVGNKQVSREQYF.

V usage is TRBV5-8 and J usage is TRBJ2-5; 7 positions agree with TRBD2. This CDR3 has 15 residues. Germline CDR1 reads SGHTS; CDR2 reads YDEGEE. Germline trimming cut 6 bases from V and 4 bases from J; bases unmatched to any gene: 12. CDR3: CASIGGSQYGETQYF. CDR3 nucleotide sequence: TGTGCCAGCATAGGCGGGAGCCAGTATGGAGAGACCCAGTACTTC. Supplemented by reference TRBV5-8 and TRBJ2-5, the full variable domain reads EAGVTQSPTHLIKTRGQQATLRCSPISGHTSVYWYQQALGLGLQFLLWYDEGEERNRGNFPPRFSGRQFPNYSSELNVNALELEDSALYLCASIGGSQYGETQYFGPGTRLLVL.

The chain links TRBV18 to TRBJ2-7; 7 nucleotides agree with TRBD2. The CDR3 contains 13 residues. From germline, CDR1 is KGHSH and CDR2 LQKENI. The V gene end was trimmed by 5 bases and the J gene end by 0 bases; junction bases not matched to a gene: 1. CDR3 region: CASSGGGSYEQYF. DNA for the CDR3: TGTGCCAGCTCAGGGGGGGGCTCCTACGAGCAGTACTTC.

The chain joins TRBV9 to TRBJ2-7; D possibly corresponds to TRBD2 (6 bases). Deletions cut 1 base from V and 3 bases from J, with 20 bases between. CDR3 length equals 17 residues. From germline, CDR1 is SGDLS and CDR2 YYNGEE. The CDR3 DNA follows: TGTGCCAGCAGCGTACTTCGATGGTCCGCGGGAAGCTACGAGCAGTACTTC. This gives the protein CASSVLRWSAGSYEQYF.

CDR3 bases: TGCGCCAGCAGGGATCAGGGAGCCGGAAACACCATATATTTT. Protein sequence: CASRDQGAGNTIYF. The chain couples TRBV5-1 to TRBJ1-3; the D gene is possibly TRBD1 (5 bases). This CDR3 has 14 residues. Germline V gene data show CDR1 as SGHRS and CDR2 as YFSETQ. With 5 bases removed from V and 4 bases from J, the gap between germline ends came to 13 bases.

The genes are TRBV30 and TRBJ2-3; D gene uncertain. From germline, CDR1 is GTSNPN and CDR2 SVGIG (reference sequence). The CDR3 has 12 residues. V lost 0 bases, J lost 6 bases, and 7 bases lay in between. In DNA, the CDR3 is TGTGCCTGGAGTGTAGTCTGGGATACGCAGTATTTT. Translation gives CAWSVVWDTQYF.

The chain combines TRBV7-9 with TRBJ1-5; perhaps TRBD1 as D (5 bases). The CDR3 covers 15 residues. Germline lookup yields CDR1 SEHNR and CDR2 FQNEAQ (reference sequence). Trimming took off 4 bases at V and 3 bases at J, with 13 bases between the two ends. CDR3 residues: CASSSPGPFNQPQHF. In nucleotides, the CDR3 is TGTGCCAGCAGCTCGCCGGGACCCTTCAATCAGCCCCAGCATTTT. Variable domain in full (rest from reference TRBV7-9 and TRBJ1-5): DTGVSQNPRHKITKRGQNVTFRCDPISEHNRLYWYRQTLGQGPEFLTYFQNEAQLEKSRLLSDRFSAERPKGSFSTLEIQRTEQGDSAMYLCASSSPGPFNQPQHFGDGTRLSIL.

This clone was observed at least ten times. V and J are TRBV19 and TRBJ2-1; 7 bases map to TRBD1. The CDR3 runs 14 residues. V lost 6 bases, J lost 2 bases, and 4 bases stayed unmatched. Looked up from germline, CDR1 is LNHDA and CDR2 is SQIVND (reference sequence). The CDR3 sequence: CASRSDRAYNEQFF. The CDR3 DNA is TGTGCCAGTAGATCTGACAGGGCCTACAATGAGCAGTTCTTC.

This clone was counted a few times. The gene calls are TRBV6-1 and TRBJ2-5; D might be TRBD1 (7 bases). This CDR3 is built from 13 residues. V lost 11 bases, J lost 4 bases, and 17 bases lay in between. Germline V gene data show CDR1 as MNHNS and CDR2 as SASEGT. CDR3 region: CAGKLQGGETQYF. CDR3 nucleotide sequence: TGTGCCGGTAAACTCCAGGGGGGAGAGACCCAGTACTTC.

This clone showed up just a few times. The CDR3 region has the DNA TGTGCCAGTAGTATGACAGGGAATGGATGGAGAGATACGCAGTATTTT. This gives the protein CASSMTGNGWRDTQYF. The chain joins TRBV19 to TRBJ2-3, with 7 bases matching TRBD1. This CDR3 region has 16 residues. J gave up 5 bases and V 3 bases, and 11 bases lay outside the gene matches. CDR1 LNHDA and CDR2 SQIVND come from the germline V gene (reference sequence).

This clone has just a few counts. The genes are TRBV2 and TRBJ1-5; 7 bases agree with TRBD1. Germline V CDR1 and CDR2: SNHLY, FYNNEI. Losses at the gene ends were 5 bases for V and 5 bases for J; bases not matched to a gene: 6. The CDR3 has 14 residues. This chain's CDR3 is CASSYTGADQPQHF. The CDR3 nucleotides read TGTGCCAGCAGTTACACAGGGGCGGATCAGCCCCAGCATTTT.

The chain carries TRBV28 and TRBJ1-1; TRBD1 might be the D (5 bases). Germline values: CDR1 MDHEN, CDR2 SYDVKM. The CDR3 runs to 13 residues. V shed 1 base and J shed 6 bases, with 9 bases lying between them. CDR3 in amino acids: CASSLYRGPEAFF. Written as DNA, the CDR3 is TGTGCCAGCAGTTTATACCGGGGCCCTGAAGCTTTCTTT.

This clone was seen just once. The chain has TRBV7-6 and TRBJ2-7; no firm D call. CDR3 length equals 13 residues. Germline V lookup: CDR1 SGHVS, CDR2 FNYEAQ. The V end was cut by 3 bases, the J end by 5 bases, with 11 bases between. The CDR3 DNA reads TGTGCCAGCAGCTTGGGCAATCGGGACGAGCAGTACTTC. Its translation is CASSLGNRDEQYF. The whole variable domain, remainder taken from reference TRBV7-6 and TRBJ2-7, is GAGVSQSPRYKVTKRGQDVALRCDPISGHVSLYWYRQALGQGPEFLTYFNYEAQQDKSGLPNDRFSAERPEGSISTLTIQRTEQRDSAMYRCASSLGNRDEQYFGPGTRLTVT.

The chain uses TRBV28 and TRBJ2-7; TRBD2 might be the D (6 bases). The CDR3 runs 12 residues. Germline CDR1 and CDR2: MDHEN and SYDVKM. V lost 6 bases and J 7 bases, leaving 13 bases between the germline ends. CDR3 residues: CASRRGVREQYF. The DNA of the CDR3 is TGTGCCAGCAGACGCGGGGTTAGGGAGCAGTACTTC.

CDR3 amino acids: CASNKGTNQPQHF. The CDR3 coding sequence is TGTGCCAGTAACAAGGGGACTAATCAGCCCCAGCATTTT. The chain links TRBV19 to TRBJ1-5; perhaps TRBD1 as D (5 bases). The V end was cut by 7 bases, the J end by 4 bases, with 11 bases between. The CDR3 extends over 13 amino acids. Germline V gives CDR1 LNHDA, CDR2 SQIVND (reference sequence).

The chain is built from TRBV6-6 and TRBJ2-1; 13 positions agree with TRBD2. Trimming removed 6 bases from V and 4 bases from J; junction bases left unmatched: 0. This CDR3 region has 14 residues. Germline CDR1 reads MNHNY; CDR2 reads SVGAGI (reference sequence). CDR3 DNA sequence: TGTGCCAGCAGGGGACTAGCGGGATACAATGAGCAGTTCTTC. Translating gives CASRGLAGYNEQFF.

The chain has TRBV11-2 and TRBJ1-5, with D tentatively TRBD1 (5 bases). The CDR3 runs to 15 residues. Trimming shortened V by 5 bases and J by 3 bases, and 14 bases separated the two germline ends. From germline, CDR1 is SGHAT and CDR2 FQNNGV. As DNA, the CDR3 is TGTGCCAGCAGCCCTTTCGACAGCCCCAATCAGCCCCAGCATTTT. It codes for CASSPFDSPNQPQHF.

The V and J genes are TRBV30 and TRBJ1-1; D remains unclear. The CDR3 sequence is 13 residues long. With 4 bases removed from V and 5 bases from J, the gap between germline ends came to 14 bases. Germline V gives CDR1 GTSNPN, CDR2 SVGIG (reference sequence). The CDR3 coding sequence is TGTGCCTGGAATCGGGAGGAAGGGACTGAAGCTTTCTTT. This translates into CAWNREEGTEAFF.

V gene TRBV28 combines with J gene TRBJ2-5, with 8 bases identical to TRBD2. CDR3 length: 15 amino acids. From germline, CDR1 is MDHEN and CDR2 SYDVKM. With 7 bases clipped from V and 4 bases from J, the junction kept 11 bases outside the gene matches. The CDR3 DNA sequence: TGTGCCAGCAATAGGCGGGGGGCGCTGGGAGAGACCCAGTACTTC. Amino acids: CASNRRGALGETQYF. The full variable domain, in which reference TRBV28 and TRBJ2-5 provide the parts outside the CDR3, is DVKVTQSSRYLVKRTGEKVFLECVQDMDHENMFWYRQDPGLGLRLIYFSYDVKMKEKGDIPEGYSVSREKKERFSLILESASTNQTSMYLCASNRRGALGETQYFGPGTRLLVL.